This TCR beta chain was identified during a study of T cells in Graves' hyperthyroidism and ophthalmopathy. Looking at the study overall: Initial diagnosis, before any treatment, was when peripheral blood was collected.

Across 18 months, stable Graves' hyperthyroidism was marked by no progression to ophthalmopathy. Study findings and constraints: From stable hyperthyroidism, ophthalmopathy was set apart by a 13 V-J model.

RNA transcripts provided the source from which TCR beta CDR3 regions were amplified. The HTBI primer set served for first-round RT-PCR of the TCR CDR3. TCRdb re-called the multiplex PCR reads with MiXCR, one entry per CDR3 protein. The top ten hold about 3.8% of the sample, which has around 620,000 distinct CDR3 sequences, roughly 16% seen once. The CDR3 covers 14 residues. After removal of 0 bases from V and 13 bases from J, the junction contained 8 bases not matched to a gene. CDR1 and CDR2 from the germline V gene are KGHSH and LQKENI. This clonotype was counted a few times. Its antigen is unknown. The sequenced material came from blood. The chain uses TRBV18 and TRBJ2-1; 8 bases are a match to TRBD1. The origin of this receptor is a woman in her thirties with Graves' hyperthyroidism. The CDR3 loop is CASSPPTQDRAQFF. The CDR3 region has the DNA TGTGCCAGCTCACCACCGACTCAGGACAGGGCTCAGTTCTTC.